This T cell receptor (beta chain) was captured in a study of blood T cell repertoires in COVID-19. Turning to the study itself: Samples taken during acute and convalescent COVID-19 were collected in the United States, Italy and Spain. T cells, B-cell-depleted T cells, or PBMCs provided the cDNA or gDNA that served as material.

The CDR3 extends over 17 amino acids. Per germline, CDR1 LNHDA and CDR2 SQIVND (reference sequence). J lost 5 bases, V lost 5 bases, and 17 bases had no gene match. Recovery meant two consecutive negative NP/OP PCR tests, professional clearance, or resolved symptoms. In the original processing: Using reference gene primer amplification, nucleated cell counts were estimated. The data were produced by immunoSEQ multiplex PCR, yet TCRdb's version contains in-frame clones alone and is incomplete. V and J calls and clone size follow that table, whereas D and trimming were derived from the DNA. This table holds 200,000 to 250,000 clones, roughly nine tenths found once. This clone was seen only once.

V is TRBV19 and J is TRBJ2-7, with 8 positions matching TRBD2. The sequence was obtained from a man aged 25 to 45 who had recovered from COVID-19. Sequences were obtained from PBMCs or T cells enriched from blood (not recorded which). CDR3 protein: CASSRYGTSPPPNEQYF. The CDR3 coding sequence is TGTGCCAGTAGTCGTTATGGGACTAGTCCCCCTCCTAACGAGCAGTACTTC.